These 22 T cell receptor beta chains were all obtained from the same sample, sequenced in a study of T-cell reconstitution after alpha-beta-depleted transplantation in children. The library targeted TCRbeta and was prepared with unique molecular identifiers. MiXCR, run by TCRdb on the PCR reads, gives a single entry per CDR3 protein. The data hold 150,000 to 200,000 distinct CDR3 sequences, with roughly 15% observed a single time. Sequenced material: PBMCs from the stem cell graft donor, taken from the stem cell graft. These receptors originate from a human donor who donated a stem cell graft to a child with acute lymphoblastic leukemia.

Sample share makes this clonotype medium-sized. This chain uses TRBV28 with TRBJ2-5, with 10 bases that match TRBD1. V lost 5 bases, J lost 4 bases, and 7 bases stayed unmatched. CDR3 size: 15 residues. The germline CDR1 and CDR2 sequences are MDHEN and SYDVKM. CDR3 bases: TGTGCCAGCAGTCCCCGGACAGGGGGGAGAGAGACCCAGTACTTC. Its protein product is CASSPRTGGRETQYF.

The chain has TRBV7-9 and TRBJ2-7; D call uncertain. Germline V lookup: CDR1 SEHNR, CDR2 FQNEAQ (reference sequence). Trimming stripped 3 bases from V and 3 bases from J, with 12 bases between. The CDR3 has 14 residues. CDR3 nucleotides: TGTGCCAGCAGCTTGTATTTTGATGGCTACGAGCAGTACTTC. Translation gives CASSLYFDGYEQYF.

As concerns this clonotype: This clone may be a read error of a much larger clone one base away. This chain uses TRBV7-9 with TRBJ2-5; a weak D match, TRBD1 (5 bases). The V gene's germline CDR1 is SEHNR and CDR2 FQNEAQ (reference sequence). Between the trimmed V and J ends, which lost 2 bases and 5 bases, there was a span of 15 bases. The CDR3 is 15 amino acids. CDR3 coding DNA: TGTGCCAGCAGCTTACCCAGGGTGCCGGTCGAGACCCAGTACTTC. The encoded protein is CASSLPRVPVETQYF.

In this sample, this clonotype turned up many times. The chain is built from TRBV11-2 and TRBJ2-7, with D unclear. CDR3 size: 15 residues. V was cut by 0 bases and J by 0 bases, with 9 bases left in between. The V gene's germline CDR1 is SGHAT and CDR2 FQNNGV. CDR3: CASSLDVVFSYEQYF. The CDR3 nucleotides read TGTGCCAGCAGCTTAGATGTAGTATTCTCCTACGAGCAGTACTTC.

This clonotype was detected only a few times. The chain employs TRBV4-1 and TRBJ1-1; D remains ambiguous. Trimming took off 0 bases at V and 0 bases at J, with 2 bases between the two ends. The CDR3 contains 13 residues. Germline V gene data show CDR1 as MGHRA and CDR2 as YSYEKL. CDR3 protein: CASSQDLNTEAFF. Written as DNA, the CDR3 is TGCGCCAGCAGCCAAGACCTGAACACTGAAGCTTTCTTT.

For the CDR3, the DNA is TGTGCCAGCAGCTTGCCCAGGGAGGGCGGGGAGCTGTTTTTT. Protein: CASSLPREGGELFF. The chain has TRBV5-4 and TRBJ2-2; 7 bases match TRBD2. CDR3 length: 14 amino acids. Germline V gene lookup returns CDR1 SGHNT and CDR2 YYREEE (reference sequence). With 1 base clipped from V and 7 bases from J, the junction kept 4 bases outside the gene matches.

There are many counts of this clonotype. V and J are TRBV27 and TRBJ1-2; TRBD1 matches 10 bases. The germline V gene encodes CDR1 MNHEY and CDR2 SMNVEV (reference sequence). The CDR3 length is 13 residues. V gave up 7 bases and J gave up 5 bases; unmatched junction bases: 4. CDR3 coding DNA: TGTGCCAGCAAGACAGGGGGCGATTATGGCTACACCTTC. Amino acids: CASKTGGDYGYTF.

This clonotype was recorded many times. The chain recombines TRBV5-1 with TRBJ2-3; 8 nucleotides agree with TRBD2. CDR1 and CDR2 from the germline V gene are SGHRS and YFSETQ. V trimming: 4 bases; J trimming: 1 base; junction bases outside the gene matches: 5. The CDR3 contains 15 residues. The DNA of the CDR3 is TGCGCCAGCAGCCCCCATAGCGGGGGCACAGATACGCAGTATTTT. This codes for CASSPHSGGTDTQYF.

The table lists this clonotype with many counts. J is TRBJ1-2 and V is TRBV6-6; D remains unclear. Germline CDR1 is MNHNY and CDR2 is SVGAGI (reference sequence). V was shortened by 2 bases and J by 4 bases, with 8 bases between the two germline ends. The CDR3 is 13 residues long. CDR3 bases: TGTGCCAGCAGTTACGTCGAGCTCTATGGCTACACCTTC. It yields the protein CASSYVELYGYTF.

There are many counts of this clonotype. The CDR3 is CASSSVGGEKLFF. The CDR3 nucleotides read TGTGCCAGCAGCTCGGTGGGGGGAGAAAAACTGTTTTTT. The chain carries TRBV7-9 and TRBJ1-4, with D perhaps matching TRBD1 (5 bases). The CDR3 totals 13 residues. V was cut by 4 bases and J by 8 bases, with 11 bases left in between. Germline CDR1 SEHNR, CDR2 FQNEAQ (reference sequence).

This clonotype has a count of ten or more. The chain uses TRBV6-1 and TRBJ2-2; 9 positions agree with TRBD1. The CDR3 is 15 amino acids. Germline CDR1 reads MNHNS; CDR2 reads SASEGT. Trimming cost V 11 bases and J 4 bases; bases outside gene matches: 11. CDR3 sequence (DNA): TGTGCCTATTCTTCCGACAGGGGGATCACCGGGGAGCTGTTTTTT. This gives the protein CAYSSDRGITGELFF.

This clonotype was counted many times. This chain connects TRBV29-1 to TRBJ2-3, with TRBD2 matching 8 bases. V lost 2 bases to trimming and J lost 4 bases; unmatched junction nucleotides: 14. This CDR3 is built from 17 residues. Germline CDR1 SQVTM, CDR2 ANQGSEA. CDR3: CSVEPLGTRSFPDTQYF. CDR3 in DNA: TGCAGCGTTGAACCACTGGGGACTAGAAGTTTTCCAGATACGCAGTATTTT.

This clonotype has a handful of counts. The rearrangement uses TRBV29-1 and TRBJ2-1, with D possibly matching TRBD2 (6 bases). Looked up from germline, CDR1 is SQVTM and CDR2 is ANQGSEA. The CDR3 covers 11 residues. V lost 4 bases, J lost 8 bases, and 9 bases lay in between. CDR3 DNA sequence: TGCAGCGTTGGCAGGGACTATGAGCAGTTCTTC. The encoded protein is CSVGRDYEQFF.

There are many counts of this clonotype. CDR3 nucleotide sequence: TGCGCCAGCAGCGGCGGGACTCCCAGGACGTCCTACAATGAGCAGTTCTTC. Translating gives CASSGGTPRTSYNEQFF. The gene calls are TRBV5-1 and TRBJ2-1; maybe TRBD2 (6 bases). The CDR3 spans 17 residues. Trimming stripped 4 bases from V and 1 base from J, with 18 bases between. In germline, CDR1 is SGHRS, CDR2 YFSETQ. The complete variable domain, with remaining parts taken from reference TRBV5-1 and TRBJ2-1, reads KAGVTQTPRYLIKTRGQQVTLSCSPISGHRSVSWYQQTPGQGLQFLFEYFSETQRNKGNFPGRFSGRQFSNSRSEMNVSTLELGDSALYLCASSGGTPRTSYNEQFFGPGTRLTVL.

This clonotype was observed many times. V gene TRBV7-2 combines with J gene TRBJ2-7; a weak D match, TRBD2 (6 bases). The CDR3 contains 16 residues. The germline CDR1 and CDR2 sequences are SGHTA and FQGNSA. The V gene lost 3 bases and the J gene lost 0 bases, with 15 bases spanning the gap. CDR3 in amino acids: CASSLTSGRSSYEQYF. The CDR3 coding sequence is TGTGCCAGCAGCTTGACAAGCGGGCGGAGCTCCTACGAGCAGTACTTC.

Ten or more counts support this clonotype. CDR3 bases: TGCGCCAGCAGCCCGGGAGACAGGTACTCCTACGAGCAGTACTTC. Its translation is CASSPGDRYSYEQYF. The chain uses TRBV5-1 and TRBJ2-7; D may correspond to TRBD1 or TRBD2 (6 bases each). The CDR3 is 15 residues long. V was cut by 4 bases and J by 0 bases, with 14 bases left in between. Per germline, CDR1 SGHRS and CDR2 YFSETQ.

This clonotype showed up many times. The V call is TRBV12-3 or TRBV12-4, the J call TRBJ1-5; D is possibly TRBD1 (5 bases). Trimming left V 3 bases short and J 5 bases short, with 8 bases between. CDR3 length: 13 amino acids. CDR3: CASSLRGHQPQHF. The DNA for the CDR3 is TGTGCCAGCAGTTTGAGGGGCCATCAGCCCCAGCATTTT.

This clonotype was seen repeatedly, ten times or more. V gene TRBV29-1 combines with J gene TRBJ1-2; a possible D gene is TRBD1 (5 bases). The CDR3 totals 14 residues. The V end was cut by 1 base, the J end by 4 bases, with 13 bases between. CDR1 and CDR2 from the germline V gene are SQVTM and ANQGSEA. CDR3 in DNA: TGCAGCGTTGAAGTTAGCGGGACCGGCTATGGCTACACCTTC. Its translation is CSVEVSGTGYGYTF.

This clonotype was seen many times. The V call is TRBV20-1, the J call TRBJ2-5, with a weak D call TRBD2 (5 bases). There are 15 residues in the CDR3. V was clipped by 3 bases and J by 5 bases, with 19 bases between them. Germline CDR1 DFQATT, CDR2 SNEGSKA (reference sequence). As DNA, the CDR3 is TGCAGTGCTAGGGATTTCGGGGTTCCCTTGGAGACCCAGTACTTC. Translating it yields CSARDFGVPLETQYF.

Many counts were recorded for this clonotype. The chain carries TRBV5-1 and TRBJ2-2, with D hard to call. CDR1 SGHRS and CDR2 YFSETQ come from the germline V gene. V was shortened by 0 bases and J by 6 bases, with 6 bases between the two germline ends. This CDR3 has 13 residues. CDR3 residues: CASSLASSGELFF. CDR3 DNA: TGCGCCAGCAGCTTGGCCAGTTCCGGGGAGCTGTTTTTT.

The J gene is TRBJ2-7, the V gene TRBV6-5; maybe TRBD2 (7 bases). This CDR3 has 14 residues. V shed 2 bases and J shed 3 bases, with 11 bases lying between them. Germline lookup yields CDR1 MNHEY and CDR2 SVGAGI. The CDR3: CASSYGRGDYEQYF. The CDR3 DNA sequence: TGTGCCAGCAGTTACGGGAGGGGGGACTACGAGCAGTACTTC.

As regards this clonotype: With a much larger clone just one base away, this may be a read error. The gene calls are TRBV7-2 and TRBJ1-2; perhaps TRBD1 as D (5 bases). Trimming took 2 bases from V and 6 from J, leaving 7 bases between them. The CDR3 is 12 residues long. The germline V gene encodes CDR1 SGHTA and CDR2 FQGNSA. CDR3 loop: CASSLWGDGYTF. The CDR3 DNA reads TGTGCCAGCAGCTTATGGGGGGATGGCTACACCTTC.